The rows below give T cell receptor beta chains drawn from one sample of a study of T cells after yellow fever vaccination. One entry per CDR3 protein results from TCRdb running MiXCR on the 5' RACE reads. The table has a few hundred thousand distinct CDR3 sequences, approximately 3% seen once. The sequenced sample was CD4+ T cells sorted from PBMCs, obtained 10 days after the yellow fever booster vaccination. The source is a man younger than 35 who received the YFV17D yellow fever vaccine. The CDR3 runs from the conserved cysteine through the conserved F or W. Each record gives: clone size, D gene, J gene, CDR3 length, V gene, CDR3 DNA, CDR3 protein. The D gene is left open where the match is weak. Clone size is stated in some rows and not others, as once, few, many or a class when expanded.

clone size: many; D gene: -; J gene: TRBJ2-2; CDR3 length: 15; V gene: TRBV5-1; CDR3 DNA: TGCGCCAGCAGCTTGGCAGGGTCTCCCACCGGGGAGCTGTTTTTT; CDR3 protein: CASSLAGSPTGELFF
clone size: -; D gene: -; J gene: TRBJ2-7; CDR3 length: 14; V gene: TRBV11-2; CDR3 DNA: TGTGCCAGCAGCTTAGATATGGTGGTACTCGAGCAGTACTTC; CDR3 protein: CASSLDMVVLEQYF
clone size: many; D gene: -; J gene: TRBJ1-6; CDR3 length: 13; V gene: TRBV12-3/TRBV12-4; CDR3 DNA: TGTGCCAGCAGCCCCCAGACAGTTTCACCCCTCCACTTT; CDR3 protein: CASSPQTVSPLHF
clone size: many; D gene: -; J gene: TRBJ2-2; CDR3 length: 15; V gene: TRBV10-3; CDR3 DNA: TGTGCCATCAGTGAGTTTTCTGCGAACACCGGGGAGCTGTTTTTT; CDR3 protein: CAISEFSANTGELFF
clone size: -; D gene: -; J gene: TRBJ2-7; CDR3 length: 14; V gene: TRBV5-1; CDR3 DNA: TGCGCCAGCAGCTTGGGCAGGGCATCGATAGAGCAGTACTTC; CDR3 protein: CASSLGRASIEQYF
clone size: many; D gene: -; J gene: TRBJ1-3; CDR3 length: 13; V gene: TRBV7-2; CDR3 DNA: TGTGCCAGCAGCAGGGACATAGGAAACACCATATATTTT; CDR3 protein: CASSRDIGNTIYF
clone size: many; D gene: -; J gene: TRBJ1-1; CDR3 length: 15; V gene: TRBV29-1; CDR3 DNA: TGCAGCGTTGAAGTTAGGCGGGGATGGGCCACTGAAGCTTTCTTT; CDR3 protein: CSVEVRRGWATEAFF
clone size: few; D gene: -; J gene: TRBJ1-2; CDR3 length: 11; V gene: TRBV20-1; CDR3 DNA: TGCAGTGCTGGATGGGGGGGCGGCTACACCTTC; CDR3 protein: CSAGWGGGYTF
clone size: many; D gene: -; J gene: TRBJ1-3; CDR3 length: 15; V gene: TRBV5-1; CDR3 DNA: TGCGCCAGCAGCTTGGACGTCGACTGGGGAAACACCATATATTTT; CDR3 protein: CASSLDVDWGNTIYF
clone size: many; D gene: -; J gene: TRBJ2-1; CDR3 length: 14; V gene: TRBV18; CDR3 DNA: TGTGCCAGTTCCGGGGGTAGCCCCTACAATGAGCAGTTCTTC; CDR3 protein: CASSGGSPYNEQFF
clone size: -; D gene: -; J gene: TRBJ1-6; CDR3 length: 16; V gene: TRBV20-1; CDR3 DNA: TGCAGTGCTAGTTTTCCCGGGAGAATCTATAATTCACCCCTCCACTTT; CDR3 protein: CSASFPGRIYNSPLHF
clone size: -; D gene: -; J gene: TRBJ2-5; CDR3 length: 15; V gene: TRBV12-3/TRBV12-4; CDR3 DNA: TGTGCCAGCAGTCTGTTTGGGCTGGGCCGAGAGACCCAGTACTTC; CDR3 protein: CASSLFGLGRETQYF
clone size: many; D gene: TRBD2; J gene: TRBJ2-5; CDR3 length: 16; V gene: TRBV6-2/TRBV6-3; CDR3 DNA: TGTGCCAGCAGCTACGGACTAGCGGGGGGCGAAGAGACCCAGTACTTC; CDR3 protein: CASSYGLAGGEETQYF
clone size: -; D gene: -; J gene: TRBJ1-6; CDR3 length: 11; V gene: TRBV3-1; CDR3 DNA: TGTGCCACCAACGGGGGTTCACCCCTCCACTTT; CDR3 protein: CATNGGSPLHF
clone size: few; D gene: -; J gene: TRBJ2-6; CDR3 length: 20; V gene: TRBV6-2/TRBV6-3; CDR3 DNA: TGTGCCAGCAGTTCTTATCAGGGGACACCGTCGTCCTCTGGGGCCAACGTCCTGACTTTC; CDR3 protein: CASSSYQGTPSSSGANVLTF
clone size: many; D gene: -; J gene: TRBJ2-1; CDR3 length: 13; V gene: TRBV28; CDR3 DNA: TGTGCCAGCAGTTTAGTCGGCTACAATGAGCAGTTCTTC; CDR3 protein: CASSLVGYNEQFF
clone size: many; D gene: -; J gene: TRBJ1-1; CDR3 length: 13; V gene: TRBV12-3/TRBV12-4; CDR3 DNA: TGTGCCAGCAGGAGTGGGACGAACACTGAAGCTTTCTTT; CDR3 protein: CASRSGTNTEAFF
clone size: -; D gene: -; J gene: TRBJ1-5; CDR3 length: 12; V gene: TRBV7-2; CDR3 DNA: TGTGCCAGCAGCCCGCCGGCTCAGCCCCAGCATTTT; CDR3 protein: CASSPPAQPQHF
clone size: few; D gene: -; J gene: TRBJ1-5; CDR3 length: 13; V gene: TRBV4-1; CDR3 DNA: TGCGCCAGCGCCACAGGGCACAATCAGCCCCAGCATTTT; CDR3 protein: CASATGHNQPQHF
clone size: many; D gene: TRBD1; J gene: TRBJ1-1; CDR3 length: 14; V gene: TRBV5-1; CDR3 DNA: TGCGCCAGCAGCTCGGGACAGGGCTACACTGAAGCTTTCTTT; CDR3 protein: CASSSGQGYTEAFF
clone size: -; D gene: TRBD1; J gene: TRBJ1-2; CDR3 length: 16; V gene: TRBV27; CDR3 DNA: TGTGCCAGCAGTCCGGACAGGGGACAGGGGATCTATGGCTACACCTTC; CDR3 protein: CASSPDRGQGIYGYTF
clone size: -; D gene: TRBD1; J gene: TRBJ2-2; CDR3 length: 17; V gene: TRBV6-2/TRBV6-3; CDR3 DNA: TGTGCCAGCAGTTATTTTTCGAGGACAGGGGACACCGGGGAGCTGTTTTTT; CDR3 protein: CASSYFSRTGDTGELFF
clone size: few; D gene: -; J gene: TRBJ2-5; CDR3 length: 16; V gene: TRBV6-5; CDR3 DNA: TGTGCCAGCAGTTATGGATCGGGCGAATCCCGAGCGACCCAGTACTTC; CDR3 protein: CASSYGSGESRATQYF
clone size: few; D gene: -; J gene: TRBJ1-3; CDR3 length: 16; V gene: TRBV12-3/TRBV12-4; CDR3 DNA: TGTGCCAGCAGCCATCCCGCCGGGACTGAAGGAAACACCATATATTTT; CDR3 protein: CASSHPAGTEGNTIYF
clone size: few; D gene: -; J gene: TRBJ1-1; CDR3 length: 18; V gene: TRBV9; CDR3 DNA: TGTGCCAGCAGCGCCGGGACCTCAGGTTACAACTTCGGCACTGAAGCTTTCTTT; CDR3 protein: CASSAGTSGYNFGTEAFF
clone size: few; D gene: -; J gene: TRBJ1-4; CDR3 length: 12; V gene: TRBV7-3; CDR3 DNA: TGTGCCAGCAGCCCGGGAGGTGAAAAACTGTTTTTT; CDR3 protein: CASSPGGEKLFF
clone size: -; D gene: -; J gene: TRBJ1-3; CDR3 length: 14; V gene: TRBV12-3/TRBV12-4; CDR3 DNA: TGTGCCAGCAGCCTACGGCGGGCTGGAAACACCATATATTTT; CDR3 protein: CASSLRRAGNTIYF
clone size: many; D gene: -; J gene: TRBJ1-4; CDR3 length: 15; V gene: TRBV4-3; CDR3 DNA: TGCGCCAGCAGCCAAGTTCTGACTTCAGGAGAAAAACTGTTTTTT; CDR3 protein: CASSQVLTSGEKLFF
clone size: many; D gene: -; J gene: TRBJ2-1; CDR3 length: 15; V gene: TRBV12-3/TRBV12-4; CDR3 DNA: TGTGCCAGCAGCCGACAGATGAGCTCCTACAATGAGCAGTTCTTC; CDR3 protein: CASSRQMSSYNEQFF
clone size: many; D gene: TRBD2; J gene: TRBJ2-1; CDR3 length: 14; V gene: TRBV11-2; CDR3 DNA: TGTGCCAGCAGCTTTATACTAGCGGGGGGTGAGCAGTTCTTC; CDR3 protein: CASSFILAGGEQFF
clone size: few; D gene: -; J gene: TRBJ1-1; CDR3 length: 16; V gene: TRBV20-1; CDR3 DNA: TGCAGTGCTAGTCGGGAGCGGGGGGCAGGTGGCACTGAAGCTTTCTTT; CDR3 protein: CSASRERGAGGTEAFF
clone size: once; D gene: TRBD2; J gene: TRBJ2-3; CDR3 length: 15; V gene: TRBV2; CDR3 DNA: TGTGCCAGCAGTGCCCCGGGACTAGCGAAAGATACGCAGTATTTT; CDR3 protein: CASSAPGLAKDTQYF
clone size: many; D gene: TRBD1; J gene: TRBJ2-4; CDR3 length: 15; V gene: TRBV10-3; CDR3 DNA: TGTGCCATCAGTGGGACAGGGGGCGGCTTGGACATTCAGTACTTC; CDR3 protein: CAISGTGGGLDIQYF
clone size: many; D gene: -; J gene: TRBJ1-2; CDR3 length: 15; V gene: TRBV6-5; CDR3 DNA: TGTGCCAGCTCACGCCAACCTGGGACACCCTATGGCTACACCTTC; CDR3 protein: CASSRQPGTPYGYTF
clone size: -; D gene: TRBD2; J gene: TRBJ2-3; CDR3 length: 15; V gene: TRBV5-4; CDR3 DNA: TGTGCCAGCAGCCCGGCTAGCGGGGATAGAGATACGCAGTATTTT; CDR3 protein: CASSPASGDRDTQYF
clone size: many; D gene: -; J gene: TRBJ2-3; CDR3 length: 15; V gene: TRBV7-2; CDR3 DNA: TGTGCCAGCTTGCGGAGCGGAAGTCTCACAGATACGCAGTATTTT; CDR3 protein: CASLRSGSLTDTQYF
clone size: -; D gene: TRBD1; J gene: TRBJ2-3; CDR3 length: 14; V gene: TRBV18; CDR3 DNA: TGTGCCAGCTCACCCACCGGGACAGCAGATACGCAGTATTTT; CDR3 protein: CASSPTGTADTQYF
clone size: few; D gene: TRBD2; J gene: TRBJ2-3; CDR3 length: 15; V gene: TRBV6-5; CDR3 DNA: TGTGCCAGTGCGACTAGCGGTAAGAGGACAGATACGCAGTATTTT; CDR3 protein: CASATSGKRTDTQYF
clone size: -; D gene: -; J gene: TRBJ1-1; CDR3 length: 14; V gene: TRBV20-1; CDR3 DNA: TGCAGTGCCCCGAGCACAAGTGGGGTCACTGAAGCTTTCTTT; CDR3 protein: CSAPSTSGVTEAFF
clone size: many; D gene: TRBD1; J gene: TRBJ2-7; CDR3 length: 14; V gene: TRBV5-1; CDR3 DNA: TGCGCCAGCAGCCTGCGACAGGGGAGGTTCGAGCAGTACTTC; CDR3 protein: CASSLRQGRFEQYF
clone size: many; D gene: TRBD2; J gene: TRBJ2-7; CDR3 length: 16; V gene: TRBV6-2/TRBV6-3; CDR3 DNA: TGTGCCAGCAGTTACGGGGGGGTGCACCCTTCCTACGAGCAGTACTTC; CDR3 protein: CASSYGGVHPSYEQYF
clone size: many; D gene: -; J gene: TRBJ1-6; CDR3 length: 11; V gene: TRBV7-9; CDR3 DNA: TGTGCCAGCAGCTCCGGGGGTCCCCAACACTTT; CDR3 protein: CASSSGGPQHF
clone size: -; D gene: TRBD1; J gene: TRBJ1-1; CDR3 length: 15; V gene: TRBV7-2; CDR3 DNA: TGTGCCAGCAGCTTAGAGGGGACAGCAAACACTGAAGCTTTCTTT; CDR3 protein: CASSLEGTANTEAFF
clone size: -; D gene: -; J gene: TRBJ2-6; CDR3 length: 16; V gene: TRBV7-3; CDR3 DNA: TGTGCCAGCAGCTTAATGGGGGGCTCTGGGGCCAACGTCCTGACTTTC; CDR3 protein: CASSLMGGSGANVLTF
clone size: -; D gene: -; J gene: TRBJ2-5; CDR3 length: 14; V gene: TRBV11-3; CDR3 DNA: TGTGCCAGCAGCTTCGACAGGAGGCAAGAGACCCAGTACTTC; CDR3 protein: CASSFDRRQETQYF
clone size: -; D gene: TRBD2; J gene: TRBJ2-5; CDR3 length: 16; V gene: TRBV12-3/TRBV12-4; CDR3 DNA: TGTGCCAGCAGCCGTCTCCCGACTAGCGGGGGTGAGACCCAGTACTTC; CDR3 protein: CASSRLPTSGGETQYF
clone size: few; D gene: -; J gene: TRBJ1-1; CDR3 length: 19; V gene: TRBV6-2/TRBV6-3; CDR3 DNA: TGTGCCAGCAGTTACTACAAGGCCGGGGGATATAACCGGAACACTGAAGCTTTCTTT; CDR3 protein: CASSYYKAGGYNRNTEAFF
clone size: many; D gene: TRBD2; J gene: TRBJ2-1; CDR3 length: 14; V gene: TRBV4-1; CDR3 DNA: TGCGCCAGCAGCCTGCTGACTAGCGGGAATGAGCAGTTCTTC; CDR3 protein: CASSLLTSGNEQFF
clone size: many; D gene: TRBD1; J gene: TRBJ2-3; CDR3 length: 15; V gene: TRBV20-1; CDR3 DNA: TGCAGTGCTAATACAGGGGGTGTGGGCACAGATACGCAGTATTTT; CDR3 protein: CSANTGGVGTDTQYF
clone size: many; D gene: -; J gene: TRBJ2-5; CDR3 length: 17; V gene: TRBV7-6; CDR3 DNA: TGTGCCAGCAGCTTACGGGCGGACAGCGGACGTCAAGAGACCCAGTACTTC; CDR3 protein: CASSLRADSGRQETQYF
clone size: many; D gene: TRBD1; J gene: TRBJ1-5; CDR3 length: 15; V gene: TRBV6-5; CDR3 DNA: TGTGCCAGCAGTTACTCGGGACAGATAAATCAGCCCCAGCATTTT; CDR3 protein: CASSYSGQINQPQHF
clone size: many; D gene: -; J gene: TRBJ1-1; CDR3 length: 13; V gene: TRBV6-1; CDR3 DNA: TGTGCCAGCAGTGAATTAGAGGACTCTGAAGCTTTCTTT; CDR3 protein: CASSELEDSEAFF
clone size: many; D gene: -; J gene: TRBJ1-1; CDR3 length: 13; V gene: TRBV5-1; CDR3 DNA: TGCGCCAGCAGCTCCATAGGACAAGGGGAAGCTTTCTTT; CDR3 protein: CASSSIGQGEAFF
clone size: many; D gene: TRBD1; J gene: TRBJ2-5; CDR3 length: 14; V gene: TRBV24-1; CDR3 DNA: TGTGCCACCACTGGTCCAGGGGGCGATGAGACCCAGTACTTC; CDR3 protein: CATTGPGGDETQYF
clone size: -; D gene: TRBD2; J gene: TRBJ2-4; CDR3 length: 19; V gene: TRBV12-3/TRBV12-4; CDR3 DNA: TGTGCCAGCACCTTAGGACTAGCGGGGGCCGCTATTGCCAAAAACATTCAGTACTTC; CDR3 protein: CASTLGLAGAAIAKNIQYF
clone size: -; D gene: TRBD1; J gene: TRBJ2-2; CDR3 length: 17; V gene: TRBV7-7; CDR3 DNA: TGTGCCAGCAGCTTAGCAGGACAGGGGGCCGACACCGGGGAGCTGTTTTTT; CDR3 protein: CASSLAGQGADTGELFF
clone size: few; D gene: -; J gene: TRBJ2-1; CDR3 length: 17; V gene: TRBV9; CDR3 DNA: TGTGCCAGCAGCGTAGGTGGGGGGGCTGGCTCCTACAATGAGCAGTTCTTC; CDR3 protein: CASSVGGGAGSYNEQFF
clone size: few; D gene: -; J gene: TRBJ2-3; CDR3 length: 14; V gene: TRBV7-2; CDR3 DNA: TGTGCCAGCAGCTTAGAACTAGCAGGGGATACGCAGTATTTT; CDR3 protein: CASSLELAGDTQYF